Listed here are 16 T cell receptor beta chains from one sample, sequenced in a study of blood T cells in healthy people across ages. A second PCR of 7 to 11 cycles used a sample-barcoded 5' primer and a J-beta primer mix. TCRdb analysed the 5' RACE reads with MiXCR anew, one entry per CDR3 protein. The table lists under 700,000 distinct CDR3 sequences, 24% of them singletons. These records were also assigned to another study, of T cells of mothers and their children.

Sequenced input: blood. The receptor source for this set is a boy younger than 18 in good health.

The J gene is TRBJ2-7, the V gene TRBV6-5; 13 bases agree with TRBD2. Trimming took 4 bases from V and 6 from J; bases not matched to a gene: 12. CDR3 length: 17 amino acids. Germline CDR1 MNHEY, CDR2 SVGAGI. The CDR3 DNA reads as TGTGCCAGCAGTTCATCCCCTGGACTAGCGGGAGTCGGCGAGCAGTACTTC. Translating gives CASSSSPGLAGVGEQYF.

V and J are TRBV20-1 and TRBJ2-1; D unresolved. The J call may be faulty, since TRBJ2-5 better matches the DNA end. CDR1 and CDR2 (germline): DFQATT, SNEGSKA (reference sequence). The CDR3 runs 12 residues. The CDR3 DNA sequence: TGCAGTGCTAGAGGACCCGGGGAGACCCAGTACTTC. Its translation is CSARGPGETQYF.

This chain joins TRBV4-1 and TRBJ2-5; TRBD2 agrees at 9 bases. The assigned J gene may be wrong: the sequence end matches TRBJ2-7 better. The CDR3 extends over 15 amino acids. The germline gives CDR1 MGHRA, CDR2 YSYEKL. CDR3 DNA: TGCGCCAGCAGCCGTGCACTAGCGGGCCCCTACGAGCAGTACTTC. It encodes CASSRALAGPYEQYF.

In its sample, this clonotype was seen a few times. The chain carries TRBV5-1 and TRBJ2-1, with 8 bases fitting TRBD2. Germline V gives CDR1 SGHRS, CDR2 YFSETQ. The CDR3 has 16 residues. V shed 4 bases, J shed 4 bases, and the junction held 10 bases outside the gene matches. The DNA of the CDR3 is TGCGCCAGCAGCCCAGACCACGGGACTAGATACAATGAGCAGTTCTTC. The encoded protein is CASSPDHGTRYNEQFF. The entire variable domain, with the rest obtained from reference TRBV5-1 and TRBJ2-1, is as follows: KAGVTQTPRYLIKTRGQQVTLSCSPISGHRSVSWYQQTPGQGLQFLFEYFSETQRNKGNFPGRFSGRQFSNSRSEMNVSTLELGDSALYLCASSPDHGTRYNEQFFGPGTRLTVL.

V is TRBV29-1 and J is TRBJ2-4, with D possibly being TRBD1 (6 bases). The CDR3 loop spans 16 amino acids. Germline loops: CDR1 SQVTM, CDR2 ANQGSEA. CDR3 DNA: TGCAGTTCAGGAATCGGGACACCGGATTCCACGGACATTCAGTACTTC. Protein product: CSSGIGTPDSTDIQYF.

Concerning this clonotype: A much larger clone lies one base from this, so it may be a read error. The chain couples TRBV29-1 to TRBJ2-5; TRBD2 matches at 8 bases. The end of the DNA fits TRBJ2-1 better, so the J call may be wrong. In germline, CDR1 is SQVTM, CDR2 ANQGSEA. The CDR3 covers 13 residues. CDR3 sequence (DNA): TGCAACGTTGAAGGCGGGAGGAGCGATGAGCAGTTCTTC. This codes for CNVEGGRSDEQFF.

J is TRBJ2-5 and V is TRBV12-5, with TRBD2 as a possible D gene (5 bases). The DNA end favors TRBJ2-1, so the J call may be wrong. The CDR3 is made up of 15 amino acids. The V gene's germline CDR1 is LGHNT and CDR2 FRNRAP. CDR3: CASGLVERRRDEQFF. As DNA, the CDR3 is TGTGCTAGTGGTTTGGTTGAGCGGAGGCGGGATGAGCAGTTCTTC.

J is TRBJ2-5 and V is TRBV7-2; 9 bases are shared with TRBD1. Gene TRBJ2-7 matches the end of the DNA better, so the J call may be wrong. The CDR3 sequence is 16 residues long. Germline V CDR1 and CDR2: SGHTA, FQGNSA. CDR3 coding DNA: TGTGCCAGCAGCCAGAGGGCGGGACAGGGTGCCTACGAGCAGTACTTC. Amino acid sequence: CASSQRAGQGAYEQYF.

This clonotype was recorded a few times. The V and J genes are TRBV15 and TRBJ2-5, with TRBD1 matching 7 bases. Germline CDR1 is LNHNV and CDR2 is YYDKDF (reference sequence). This CDR3 is built from 14 residues. V shed 1 base and J 5 bases; nucleotides not matched to a gene: 4. This CDR3 reads CATSRVQGWETQYF. The CDR3 nucleotides read TGTGCCACCAGCAGAGTACAGGGGTGGGAGACCCAGTACTTC.

The V and J genes are TRBV27 and TRBJ1-4; no firm D call. The V and J ends lost 3 bases and 3 bases respectively, with 8 bases between them. The CDR3 sequence is 14 residues long. Germline V gives CDR1 MNHEY, CDR2 SMNVEV (reference sequence). The CDR3, as DNA: TGTGCCAGCAGTTTGAGGGAGCCTAATGAAAAACTGTTTTTT. This sequence encodes CASSLREPNEKLFF.

The chain carries TRBV29-1 and TRBJ2-1; 10 positions match TRBD1. Germline CDR1 and CDR2: SQVTM and ANQGSEA. The CDR3 consists of 15 residues. The V segment lost 0 bases and the J segment 7 bases; nucleotides outside the gene matches: 6. As DNA, the CDR3 is TGCAGCGTTGAAGATGGGACAGGGGCTAGAAATGAGCAGTTCTTC. Translated: CSVEDGTGARNEQFF.

This clonotype was seen a single time. The CDR3: CSAKMTGNNYYEQYF. Here the CDR3 DNA reads TGCAGTGCCAAGATGACAGGGAACAATTACTACGAGCAGTACTTC. The chain has TRBV20-1 and TRBJ2-5, with 7 bases aligning to TRBD1. The J call may be faulty, since TRBJ2-7 better matches the DNA end. This CDR3 has 15 amino acids. Germline loops: CDR1 DFQATT, CDR2 SNEGSKA (reference sequence).

The V call is TRBV7-2, the J call TRBJ2-7, with a weak D call TRBD2 (5 bases). V lost 5 bases, J lost 0 bases, and 11 bases lay in between. This CDR3 region has 14 residues. Germline lookup yields CDR1 SGHTA and CDR2 FQGNSA. CDR3: CASSPGSLSYEQYF. In DNA form, the CDR3 reads TGTGCCAGCAGCCCGGGGTCCCTCTCCTACGAGCAGTACTTC.

This clonotype was found a few times. This chain links TRBV5-1 with TRBJ2-3, with D uncertain. This CDR3 has 14 amino acids. Germline-derived CDR1 and CDR2 are SGHRS and YFSETQ. Trimming pared 1 base from V and 6 bases from J, leaving 12 bases between. CDR3 residues: CASSLTRSRDTQYF. CDR3 in DNA: TGCGCCAGCAGCTTGACCCGTTCTAGGGATACGCAGTATTTT.

The J gene is TRBJ2-5, the V gene TRBV28; no reliable D call. The CDR3 is 16 residues long. In germline, CDR1 is MDHEN, CDR2 SYDVKM. V shed 5 bases and J shed 3 bases, with 19 bases lying between them. CDR3 DNA sequence: TGTGCCAGCAGTCGCAGTGGCTTGACCTCTAAAGAGACCCAGTACTTC. This gives the protein CASSRSGLTSKETQYF.

This clonotype was seen at least ten times. This chain uses TRBV28 with TRBJ1-2; 8 nucleotides match TRBD1. Germline V lookup: CDR1 MDHEN, CDR2 SYDVKM. J gave up 5 bases and V 3 bases, and 5 bases lay outside the gene matches. The CDR3 is 14 residues long. The CDR3 bases are TGTGCCAGCAGTTTGGCAGGGGGCCCTTATGGCTACACCTTC. This gives the protein CASSLAGGPYGYTF.